The source of this T cell receptor (beta chain) is a study of response to subunit inactivated influenza vaccine. Study-wide results and caveats: It was suggested by the authors that few new T cells are recruited by each seasonal influenza vaccination.

TCRdb used MiXCR to reprocess the RT-PCR reads, holding one entry per CDR3 protein. The sample yields more than 700,000 distinct CDR3 sequences, less than 25% seen once. In regard to this clonotype: Its specificity is not known.

Trimming pared 5 bases from V and 3 bases from J, leaving 14 bases between. Per germline, CDR1 DFQATT and CDR2 SNEGSKA (reference sequence). The CDR3 spans 13 residues. The receptor was isolated from a man aged 50-59 years who received an inactivated influenza vaccine. The material sequenced was PBMCs from blood, taken about 5 days after vaccination. This chain connects TRBV20-1 to TRBJ2-7; D unresolved. The CDR3 spells CSALPHQNYEQYF. CDR3 DNA sequence: TGCAGTGCTCTCCCCCACCAGAACTACGAGCAGTACTTC.